The clone carrying this T cell receptor (beta chain) was recorded a few times. As yet, its antigen is unknown. Trimming removed 0 bases at V and 0 bases at J, with 14 bases between. This CDR3 has 17 residues. The germline CDR1 and CDR2 sequences are SGHVS and FNYEAQ. TCRalpha and TCRbeta libraries used 5'RACE with constant-segment primers and UMIs. TCRdb re-called the 5' RACE reads with MiXCR, one entry per CDR3 protein. The sample lists about 400,000 distinct CDR3 sequences; around 22% were seen once. These data come from a study of T-cell memory formation after mild COVID-19. The overall study: For the most part, TCR clusters were specific to one donor. Study-level findings and limits: The authors left the SARS-CoV-2 specificity of second-wave clones peaking on day 37 unconfirmed. The study found contracting CD4+ clones mainly in CM and EM and contracting CD8+ clones in EMRA.

The TCR was taken from an adult woman who had mild COVID-19 (a few samples of this study predate the infection). Cell type and time point are not known. The J gene is TRBJ1-2, the V gene TRBV7-6; D may be TRBD1 (5 bases). Sequences were obtained from PBMCs or a T cell subset sorted from them (not recorded which). This chain's CDR3 is CASSLAVGGAANYGYTF. The CDR3 region has the DNA TGTGCCAGCAGCTTAGCTGTGGGAGGGGCAGCTAACTATGGCTACACCTTC.